This paragraph reports one TCR beta chain. This entry belongs to a study of blood T cell repertoires in COVID-19. About the study: Whether acute or convalescent, the COVID-19 samples came from the United States, Italy and Spain. PBMCs, B-cell-depleted T cells, or T cells provided the cDNA or gDNA that made up the material.

Per the authors' pipeline: How many nucleated cells were present was estimated from reference gene primer amplification. TCRdb's table, derived via immunoSEQ multiplex PCR, lists solely in-frame clones and lacks some. The V and J calls and clone size were taken over from that table, and D and trimming were inferred from the DNA. The data contain 400,000 or so clones, about 90% of them singletons. Sequences were obtained from PBMCs or T cells enriched from blood (not recorded which). The clonotype originates from a middle-aged man in a cohort exposed to, infected with or recovered from COVID-19 (not recorded which).

This chain's CDR3 is CATSLESSLAKNIQYF. DNA of the CDR3: TGTGCCACCAGCCTGGAGAGCTCACTAGCCAAAAACATTCAGTACTTC. The V call is TRBV15, the J call TRBJ2-4; no clear D. The CDR3 sequence is 16 residues long. Germline CDR1 is LNHNV and CDR2 is YYDKDF (reference sequence). Between the trimmed V and J ends, which lost 5 bases and 0 bases, there was a span of 14 bases.